The 20 T cell receptor beta chains in this list originate from one sample, sequenced in a study of prognosis after radiotherapy for stage I lung cancer. Genomic DNA yielded TCR beta CDR3, amplified by two-round multiplex PCR. TRBV and TRBJ genes each had their own specific primers in first-round PCR. TCRdb used MiXCR to reprocess the multiplex PCR reads, holding one entry per CDR3 protein. The sample lists fewer than 20,000 distinct CDR3 sequences, 15% to 20% occurring once. This material consisted of PBMCs, taken before or after stereotactic body radiation therapy (not recorded which). The receptors stem from a donor aged 50 or older with non-small cell lung cancer.

This clonotype has a single count. The CDR3 DNA follows: TGTGCCAGTAGCCGGTACAGCGGGACCTACGAGCAGTACTTC. Its protein product is CASSRYSGTYEQYF. This chain connects TRBV7-9 to TRBJ2-7; the match to TRBD2 covers 7 bases. The CDR3 sequence is 14 residues long. The V and J ends lost 9 bases and 2 bases, in that order; junction bases with no gene match: 10. Germline V gives CDR1 SEHNR, CDR2 FQNEAQ (reference sequence).

The sample holds many counts of this clonotype. The rearrangement links TRBV7-8 to TRBJ1-2; 7 nucleotides match TRBD1. This CDR3 region has 14 residues. V was clipped by 1 base and J by 4 bases; unmatched bases: 3. The germline gives CDR1 SGHVS, CDR2 FQNEAQ. CDR3 protein: CASSLETGSYGYTF. The DNA for the CDR3 is TGTGCCAGCAGCTTAGAGACAGGGTCCTATGGCTACACCTTC.

As concerns this clonotype: A far more abundant clone sits one base away, making this likely a read error. V gene TRBV6-9 combines with J gene TRBJ2-2, with 7 bases aligning to TRBD2. Looked up from germline, CDR1 is MNHGY and CDR2 is SVAAGI. CDR3 length: 13 residues. Trimming removed 3 bases from V and 10 bases from J; junction bases left unmatched: 5. Here the CDR3 DNA reads TGTGCCAGCAGTTACGGGGGGAACGTGGAGCTGTTTTTT. Amino acids: CASSYGGNVELFF.

J is TRBJ2-7 and V is TRBV6-2 or TRBV6-3; D perhaps matches TRBD2 (7 bases). This CDR3 contains 15 residues. The germline V gene encodes CDR1 MNHEY and CDR2 SVGEGT. CDR3 region: CASGITNGGQYEQYV. Here the CDR3 DNA reads TGTGCAAGCGGGATAACCAACGGGGGGCAGTACGAGCAGTACGTC.

This clonotype was recorded only once. This may be a read error: a much more frequent sequence differs by one nucleotide. This chain connects TRBV27 to TRBJ2-3, with D perhaps TRBD1 (5 bases). This CDR3 is 15 amino acids long. Deletions cut 9 bases from V and 3 bases from J, with 19 bases between. Looked up from germline, CDR1 is MNHEY and CDR2 is SMNVEV (reference sequence). CDR3 sequence (DNA): TGTGCCAGTCAACCGAGGACCAGGGCAACAGATACGCAGTATTTT. Translation gives CASQPRTRATDTQYF.

The count of this clonotype is one. This rearrangement joins TRBV12-3 or TRBV12-4 to TRBJ2-5; D is perhaps TRBD1 (8 bases). This CDR3 comprises 17 residues. Trimming cost V 6 bases and J 2 bases, with 22 bases left between them. CDR3 amino acids: CASRTISGTGAQETQYF. The CDR3 region has the DNA TGTGCCAGCAGGACGATCAGCGGGACAGGAGCACAAGAGACCCAGTACTTC.

This clonotype was seen ten or more times. The chain joins TRBV5-5 to TRBJ2-7, with 7 bases aligning to TRBD1. The length of the CDR3 is 17 residues. J lost 2 bases, V lost 0 bases, and 11 bases had no gene match. The germline V gene encodes CDR1 SGHKS and CDR2 YYEKEE (reference sequence). CDR3 in DNA: TGTGCCAGCAGCTTGGGGGGGACCGGGACAGCTACCTACGAGCAGTACTTC. Translating gives CASSLGGTGTATYEQYF.

This clonotype was counted many times. The gene calls are TRBV5-4 and TRBJ1-2; D is unclear. This CDR3 is 16 amino acids long. Trimming removed 0 bases at V and 2 bases at J, with 14 bases between. Germline CDR1 is SGHNT and CDR2 is YYREEE (reference sequence). CDR3 sequence (DNA): TGTGCCAGCAGCTTGGCAAAAATTAACGCCAACTATGGCTACACCTTC. This encodes CASSLAKINANYGYTF.

This clonotype has a count of ten or more. This chain joins TRBV30 and TRBJ2-1, with 8 bases aligning to TRBD2. Germline V lookup: CDR1 GTSNPN, CDR2 SVGIG (reference sequence). The CDR3 contains 13 residues. The junction had 3 bases not matched to a gene; V was cut back by 4 bases and J by 4 bases. CDR3 in amino acids: CAWIRGGYNEQFF. In DNA form, the CDR3 reads TGTGCCTGGATCCGGGGGGGATACAATGAGCAGTTCTTC.

This clonotype occurred many times. The chain couples TRBV6-1 to TRBJ1-4; D gene uncertain. Per germline, CDR1 MNHNS and CDR2 SASEGT. Trimming pared 7 bases from V and 10 bases from J, leaving 19 bases between. The CDR3 contains 14 residues. CDR3 in DNA: TGTGCCAGCACTCCCTCGGGAGAAGGAGGAAAACTGTTTTTT. The encoded protein is CASTPSGEGGKLFF.

This clonotype was seen repeatedly, ten times or more. The chain combines TRBV18 with TRBJ1-2, with D uncertain. The CDR3 is 10 residues long. Germline CDR1 reads KGHSH; CDR2 reads LQKENI. V was trimmed by 4 bases and J by 8 bases, leaving 5 bases between them. The CDR3 spells CASSLKGYTF. The CDR3 bases are TGTGCCAGCTCACTCAAAGGCTACACCTTC.

This clonotype was recorded at least ten times. The chain joins TRBV12-5 to TRBJ1-1; D ambiguous. Germline V gene sequence: CDR1 LGHNT, CDR2 FRNRAP. V lost 3 bases and J 3 bases, leaving 8 bases between the germline ends. CDR3 length: 13 residues. CDR3 amino acids: CASGFRVDTEAFF. The CDR3 DNA reads as TGTGCTAGTGGTTTTAGGGTGGACACTGAAGCTTTCTTT.

This clonotype came up many times. The chain employs TRBV3-1 and TRBJ2-2, with 13 bases that match TRBD2. The trim removed 1 base at V and 5 bases at J, leaving 4 bases unmatched. There are 17 residues in the CDR3. Germline-derived CDR1 and CDR2 are LGHDT and YNNKEL (reference sequence). CDR3 region: CASSQGLAGGGTGELFF. The CDR3 region has the DNA TGTGCCAGCAGCCAAGGACTAGCGGGGGGAGGTACCGGGGAGCTGTTTTTT.

Ten or more counts support this clonotype. The chain combines TRBV4-1 with TRBJ2-3; D gene uncertain. With 0 bases removed from V and 6 bases from J, the gap between germline ends came to 10 bases. This CDR3 has 14 amino acids. Germline CDR1 reads MGHRA; CDR2 reads YSYEKL. The CDR3 spells CASSQDQLADTQYF. CDR3 in DNA: TGCGCCAGCAGCCAAGACCAACTGGCTGATACGCAGTATTTT.

This clonotype was recorded at least ten times. The chain combines TRBV13 with TRBJ2-1; no reliable D call. V lost 0 bases and J lost 7, with 7 bases in between. CDR3 length equals 13 residues. In germline, CDR1 is PRHDT, CDR2 FYEKMQ (reference sequence). The CDR3 loop is CASSLGGLNEQFF. CDR3 nucleotides: TGTGCCAGCAGCTTAGGCGGGCTTAATGAGCAGTTCTTC. The full variable domain, with the rest looked up from reference TRBV13 and TRBJ2-1, is AAGVIQSPRHLIKEKRETATLKCYPIPRHDTVYWYQQGPGQDPQFLISFYEKMQSDKGSIPDRFSAQQFSDYHSELNMSSLELGDSALYFCASSLGGLNEQFFGPGTRLTVL.

This clonotype was seen ten or more times. The chain combines TRBV18 with TRBJ1-4; TRBD1 might be the D (5 bases). Trimming cost V 6 bases and J 8 bases, with 19 bases left between them. Germline V lookup: CDR1 KGHSH, CDR2 LQKENI. CDR3 length: 15 residues. CDR3 region: CASSVSQSGVEKLFF. The DNA for the CDR3 is TGTGCCAGCTCGGTGTCGCAGTCGGGGGTCGAAAAACTGTTTTTT.

By its share, this clonotype is medium-sized. This rearrangement joins TRBV4-2 to TRBJ2-5, with TRBD2 matching over 14 bases. Looked up from germline, CDR1 is LGHNA and CDR2 is YNFKEQ. The CDR3 has 18 amino acids. With 4 bases clipped from V and 1 base from J, the junction kept 8 bases outside the gene matches. CDR3 residues: CASSRGTSGRSSQETQYF. DNA of the CDR3: TGTGCCAGCAGCCGCGGGACTAGCGGGAGAAGTAGCCAAGAGACCCAGTACTTC.

This clonotype was picked up many times. This chain links TRBV7-6 with TRBJ2-7, with 9 bases fitting TRBD1. This CDR3 has 14 residues. CDR1 and CDR2 (germline): SGHVS, FNYEAQ. After removal of 6 bases from V and 2 bases from J, the junction contained 5 bases not matched to a gene. CDR3 amino acids: CASRPGQGTYEQYF. CDR3 DNA: TGTGCCAGCAGACCGGGACAGGGTACCTACGAGCAGTACTTC.

This clonotype was observed many times. The chain joins TRBV25-1 to TRBJ2-1; the match to TRBD2 covers 11 bases. The V gene's germline CDR1 is MGHDK and CDR2 SYGVNS. J was trimmed by 0 bases and V by 7 bases; bases with no gene match: 11. CDR3 length: 18 residues. CDR3 sequence (DNA): TGTGCCAGCACCCGTGGACTAGCGGGCGCCCACTCCTACAATGAGCAGTTCTTC. Translating gives CASTRGLAGAHSYNEQFF.

This clonotype was seen at least ten times. This CDR3 reads CASSYRGFSYEQYV. The CDR3, as DNA: TGTGCCAGCAGTTACAGGGGATTCTCCTACGAGCAGTACGTC. The gene calls are TRBV6-5 and TRBJ2-7, with D perhaps matching TRBD1 (5 bases). Looked up from germline, CDR1 is MNHEY and CDR2 is SVGAGI. Trimming removed 2 bases from V and 0 bases from J, with 8 bases in between. The CDR3 contains 14 residues.